The source of this TCR beta chain is a study of spatial heterogeneity in lung cancer. Broader study findings: Counts of expanded alpha and beta TCRs within tumors tracked the tumor nonsynonymous mutation count.

TCR cDNA molecules each carried a unique molecular identifier. TCRdb re-analysed the 5' RACE reads in MiXCR, keeping a single row per CDR3 protein. The sample lists about 10,000 distinct CDR3 sequences; less than 7.5% were seen once. The time point here: sample taken at primary tumor resection. A total of approximately 77 untreated early-stage non-small cell lung cancer patients served as donors. In the case of this clonotype: Its target is unknown.

The source was lung tumor tissue, collected at surgery. The clonotype originates from a female donor with early-stage non-small cell lung cancer.

CDR3 sequence: CSAHPGSNQPQHF. The DNA for the CDR3 is TGCAGTGCCCACCCGGGCTCAAATCAGCCCCAGCATTTT. The chain recombines TRBV20-1 with TRBJ1-5; no clear D gene. V lost 6 bases and J lost 4, with 13 bases in between. There are 13 residues in the CDR3. Germline CDR1 reads DFQATT; CDR2 reads SNEGSKA (reference sequence).